One and the same sample provided the 23 T cell receptor beta chains below, sequenced in a study of persistence of HIV-infected CD4 T cells. This was the immunoSEQ version 4 assay in survey mode. Some clones are missing from TCRdb's copy, which holds only in-frame ones; the method was immunoSEQ multiplex PCR. The sample carries tens of thousands of clones, approximately 70% recorded once. Cells were stimulated with overlapping HIV-1 Gag 15-mer peptides. Sorting of responding CD4+ T cells relied on upregulated CD40 ligand together with CD69. Their antigen targets remain unknown. This specimen consisted of CD4+ T cells sorted from PBMCs after roughly 18-hour stimulation, obtained from a patient who received antiretroviral therapy. The receptors derive from an adult man with HIV who was CMV-seropositive.

The chain carries TRBV5-4 and TRBJ2-6; D not resolved. Trimming stripped 4 bases from V and 0 bases from J, with 8 bases between. The CDR3 covers 15 residues. Germline values: CDR1 SGHNT, CDR2 YYREEE (reference sequence). DNA of the CDR3: TGTGCCAGCAGCCTCATTAACTCTGGGGCCAACGTCCTGACTTTC. It translates to CASSLINSGANVLTF.

A note on this clone: This specimen includes other DNA sequences encoding the same CDR3. V is TRBV7-8 and J is TRBJ1-1; 7 bases line up with TRBD1. Trimming took 3 bases from V and 4 from J; bases not matched to a gene: 2. The CDR3 has 13 residues. Germline assignment: CDR1 SGHVS and CDR2 FQNEAQ. The CDR3 DNA sequence: TGTGCCAGCAGCTTCCAGGGGGTCACTGAAGCTTTCTTT. Translating gives CASSFQGVTEAFF.

The chain combines TRBV7-2 with TRBJ2-2; D gene uncertain. The germline gives CDR1 SGHTA, CDR2 FQGNSA. The ends were cut back, 1 base at V and 3 bases at J, with 12 bases in the middle. The CDR3 covers 16 residues. This CDR3 is CASSLGLGRHTGELFF. The CDR3 DNA reads as TGTGCCAGCAGCTTAGGACTGGGTCGGCACACCGGGGAGCTGTTTTTT.

This chain uses TRBV5-1 with TRBJ1-1; 7 bases map to TRBD1. This CDR3 spans 14 amino acids. V was clipped by 2 bases and J by 6 bases; unmatched bases: 7. Germline assignment: CDR1 SGHRS and CDR2 YFSETQ. The CDR3 is CASSFNRGGAEAFF. The CDR3 bases are TGCGCCAGCAGCTTTAACAGGGGAGGGGCTGAAGCTTTCTTT.

The chain is built from TRBV5-1 and TRBJ2-1, with D maybe TRBD1 (6 bases). There are 15 residues in the CDR3. V was trimmed by 4 bases and J by 5 bases, leaving 16 bases between them. From germline, CDR1 is SGHRS and CDR2 YFSETQ. The CDR3 sequence is CASSGQPTADNEQFF. CDR3 sequence (DNA): TGCGCCAGCAGCGGACAGCCGACCGCCGACAATGAGCAGTTCTTC.

The chain carries TRBV6-1 and TRBJ2-3; D is uncertain. Deletions cut 2 bases from V and 4 bases from J, with 13 bases between. Germline V gene sequence: CDR1 MNHNS, CDR2 SASEGT. The CDR3 covers 15 residues. The CDR3 DNA sequence: TGTGCCAGCAGTGAACCACCCTTACTATCAGATACGCAGTATTTT. Its translation: CASSEPPLLSDTQYF.

The CDR3: CASSPQGDQPQHF. CDR3 DNA sequence: TGTGCCAGCTCACCGCAGGGAGATCAGCCCCAGCATTTT. The V gene is TRBV18, the J gene TRBJ1-5; D may be TRBD1 (5 bases). CDR3 size: 13 residues. V was cut by 3 bases and J by 5 bases, with 8 bases left in between. Per germline, CDR1 KGHSH and CDR2 LQKENI.

Here the CDR3 reads CASIPGQWNTGELFF. CDR3 coding DNA: TGTGCCAGTATACCGGGACAGTGGAACACCGGGGAGCTGTTTTTT. V usage is TRBV5-5 and J usage is TRBJ2-2; 7 nucleotides agree with TRBD1. The V and J ends lost 8 bases and 1 base, in that order; junction bases with no gene match: 8. The CDR3 sequence is 15 residues long. CDR1 and CDR2 from the germline V gene are SGHKS and YYEKEE (reference sequence).

This sequence joins TRBV6-1 and TRBJ1-2; 8 positions agree with TRBD1. Unmatched junction bases numbered 11, after V lost 2 bases and J lost 3 bases. Germline V gene lookup returns CDR1 MNHNS and CDR2 SASEGT. The CDR3 runs 17 residues. The CDR3 is CASSEPNRGFSDYGYTF. In nucleotides, the CDR3 is TGTGCCAGCAGTGAACCAAACAGGGGGTTCAGTGACTATGGCTACACCTTC.

This chain joins TRBV5-1 and TRBJ1-6; D might be TRBD1 (6 bases). This CDR3 is 15 amino acids long. Trimming cost V 4 bases and J 8 bases, with 16 bases left between them. The germline CDR1 and CDR2 sequences are SGHRS and YFSETQ. This chain's CDR3 is CASSVGAGRDSPLHF. In nucleotides, the CDR3 is TGCGCCAGCAGCGTGGGGGCAGGTCGGGATTCACCCCTCCACTTT.

The V call is TRBV6-6, the J call TRBJ1-3, with D perhaps matching TRBD1 (5 bases). The V and J ends lost 5 bases and 0 bases respectively, with 8 bases between them. The CDR3 has 14 amino acids. Per germline, CDR1 MNHNY and CDR2 SVGAGI (reference sequence). The CDR3 DNA is TGTGCCAGCAGTCGGGACGGCTCTGGAAACACCATATATTTT. It codes for CASSRDGSGNTIYF.

This chain joins TRBV3-1 (or the pseudogene TRBV3-2) and TRBJ1-2; TRBD1 agrees at 9 bases. J lost 9 bases, V lost 5 bases, and 7 bases had no gene match. The CDR3 contains 13 residues. The germline V gene encodes CDR1 LGHDT and CDR2 YNNKEL (reference sequence). The CDR3 protein is CASSAPGQGSYTF. The CDR3, as DNA: TGTGCCAGCAGCGCCCCGGGACAGGGTAGCTACACCTTC.

This sequence joins TRBV5-4 and TRBJ1-4, with a weak D call TRBD1 (5 bases). Germline V CDR1 and CDR2: SGHNT, YYREEE (reference sequence). The CDR3 totals 16 residues. Trimming cost V 1 base and J 1 base, with 11 bases left between them. CDR3 amino acids: CASSLWVGGTNEKLFF. For the CDR3, the DNA is TGTGCCAGCAGCTTGTGGGTCGGGGGAACTAATGAAAAACTGTTTTTT.

The CDR3 DNA follows: TGTGCCAGCAGCCCGACAGGGAGGACCAACACTGAAGCTTTCTTT. Its protein is CASSPTGRTNTEAFF. The rearrangement uses TRBV7-8 and TRBJ1-1; TRBD1 agrees at 7 bases. Germline assignment: CDR1 SGHVS and CDR2 FQNEAQ. This CDR3 comprises 15 residues. J lost 2 bases, V lost 5 bases, and 8 bases had no gene match.

The gene calls are TRBV19 and TRBJ1-5, with D tentatively TRBD1 (5 bases). Trimming cost V 1 base and J 6 bases, with 10 bases left between them. The CDR3 is 14 residues long. Germline lookup yields CDR1 LNHDA and CDR2 SQIVND (reference sequence). The CDR3 loop reads CASSIGPGSQPQHF. CDR3 sequence (DNA): TGTGCCAGTAGTATAGGGCCAGGGAGTCAGCCCCAGCATTTT.

V is TRBV5-8 and J is TRBJ1-4; 8 bases are shared with TRBD1. This CDR3 has 15 amino acids. The germline V gene encodes CDR1 SGHTS and CDR2 YDEGEE. V shed 3 bases and J 4 bases; nucleotides not matched to a gene: 5. CDR3: CASSSGTGFNEKLFF. CDR3 bases: TGTGCCAGCAGCTCCGGGACAGGCTTTAATGAAAAACTGTTTTTT. The complete variable domain, with remaining parts taken from reference TRBV5-8 and TRBJ1-4, reads EAGVTQSPTHLIKTRGQQATLRCSPISGHTSVYWYQQALGLGLQFLLWYDEGEERNRGNFPPRFSGRQFPNYSSELNVNALELEDSALYLCASSSGTGFNEKLFFGSGTQLSVL.

This clone was seen a handful of times. The chain recombines TRBV18 with TRBJ2-1; the D gene is possibly TRBD1 (5 bases). The CDR3 runs 15 residues. Trimming shortened V by 5 bases and J by 6 bases, and 17 bases separated the two germline ends. Germline V gene sequence: CDR1 KGHSH, CDR2 LQKENI. The CDR3 nucleotides read TGTGCCAGCTCAAGGGGTCCGGGCTCGGGCAATGAGCAGTTCTTC. As protein: CASSRGPGSGNEQFF.

The chain carries TRBV24-1 and TRBJ2-2, with D perhaps TRBD1 (6 bases). Germline CDR1 reads KGHDR; CDR2 reads SFDVKD. Trimming removed 5 bases at V and 4 bases at J, with 10 bases between. CDR3 length: 14 amino acids. The CDR3 is CATSVGHGTGELFF. DNA for the CDR3: TGTGCCACCAGTGTGGGACACGGCACCGGGGAGCTGTTTTTT.

The rearrangement joins TRBV9 to TRBJ2-1, with D unresolved. Trimming removed 0 bases at V and 2 bases at J, with 3 bases between. The CDR3 sequence is 13 residues long. The germline V gene has CDR1 SGDLS and CDR2 YYNGEE. The CDR3, as DNA: TGTGCCAGCAGCGTAGAGGCCTACAATGAGCAGTTCTTC. Its translation: CASSVEAYNEQFF.

V is TRBV5-6 and J is TRBJ1-1, with 12 bases matching TRBD1. The ends lost 5 bases at V and 4 bases at J; junction bases unmatched: 3. The CDR3 is made up of 14 amino acids. Germline values: CDR1 SGHDT, CDR2 YYEEEE. The CDR3 nucleotides are TGTGCCAGCAGGGGACAGGGGGCAGGCACTGAAGCTTTCTTT. Its translation is CASRGQGAGTEAFF.

The rearrangement uses TRBV10-1 and TRBJ1-6; D perhaps matches TRBD1 (5 bases). Trimming removed 3 bases from V and 6 bases from J, with 9 bases in between. CDR3 length: 14 residues. Germline CDR1 WNHNN, CDR2 SYGVQD (reference sequence). CDR3 residues: CASSETGLNSPLHF. CDR3 DNA: TGCGCCAGCAGTGAAACAGGACTTAATTCACCCCTCCACTTT.

The chain is built from TRBV28 and TRBJ2-7, with TRBD1 identical over 7 bases. V trimming: 5 bases; J trimming: 7 bases; junction bases outside the gene matches: 14. This CDR3 comprises 15 residues. Per germline, CDR1 MDHEN and CDR2 SYDVKM. CDR3: CASSPGQVPVEEQYF. The CDR3 bases are TGTGCCAGCAGTCCTGGACAGGTCCCCGTGGAAGAGCAGTACTTC.

The chain carries TRBV20-1 and TRBJ1-1; D call uncertain. V was cut by 2 bases and J by 2 bases, with 3 bases left in between. Germline V CDR1 and CDR2: DFQATT, SNEGSKA (reference sequence). CDR3 length: 11 amino acids. CDR3 loop: CSARYNTEAFF. The DNA for the CDR3 is TGCAGTGCTAGATATAACACTGAAGCTTTCTTT.